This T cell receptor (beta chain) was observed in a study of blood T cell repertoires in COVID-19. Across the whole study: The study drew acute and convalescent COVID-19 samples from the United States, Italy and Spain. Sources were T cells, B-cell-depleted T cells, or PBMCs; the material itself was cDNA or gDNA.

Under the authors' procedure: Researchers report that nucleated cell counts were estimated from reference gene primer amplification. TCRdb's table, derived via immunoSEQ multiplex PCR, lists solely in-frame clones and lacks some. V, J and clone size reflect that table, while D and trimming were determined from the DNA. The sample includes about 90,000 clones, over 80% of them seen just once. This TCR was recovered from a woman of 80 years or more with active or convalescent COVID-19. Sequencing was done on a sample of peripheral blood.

CDR3 in amino acids: CSASPSGSPYEQYF. In DNA form, the CDR3 reads TGCAGTGCTAGTCCAAGCGGGAGCCCCTACGAGCAGTACTTC. The V gene is TRBV20-1, the J gene TRBJ2-7; 8 bases map to TRBD2. V shed 3 bases and J 2 bases; nucleotides not matched to a gene: 6. This CDR3 spans 14 amino acids. In germline, CDR1 is DFQATT, CDR2 SNEGSKA (reference sequence).